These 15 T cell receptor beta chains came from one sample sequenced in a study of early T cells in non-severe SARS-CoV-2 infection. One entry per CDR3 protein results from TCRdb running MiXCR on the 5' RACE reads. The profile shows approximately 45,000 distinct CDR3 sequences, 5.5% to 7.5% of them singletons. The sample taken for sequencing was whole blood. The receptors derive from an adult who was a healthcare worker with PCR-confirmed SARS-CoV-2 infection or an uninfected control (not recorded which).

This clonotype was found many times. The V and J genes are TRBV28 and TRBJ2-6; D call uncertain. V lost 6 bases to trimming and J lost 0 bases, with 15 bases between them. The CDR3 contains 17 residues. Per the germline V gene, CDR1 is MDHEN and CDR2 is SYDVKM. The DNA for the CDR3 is TGTGCCAGCAGCGGTTTCCGTGCGAGCTCTGGGGCCAACGTCCTGACTTTC. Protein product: CASSGFRASSGANVLTF.

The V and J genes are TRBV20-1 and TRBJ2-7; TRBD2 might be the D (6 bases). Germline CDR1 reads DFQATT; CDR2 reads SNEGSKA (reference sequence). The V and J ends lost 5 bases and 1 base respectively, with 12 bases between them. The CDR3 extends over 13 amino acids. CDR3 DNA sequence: TGCAGTGCTCCATCTGCGGGGTCCTACGAGCAGTACTTC. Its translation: CSAPSAGSYEQYF.

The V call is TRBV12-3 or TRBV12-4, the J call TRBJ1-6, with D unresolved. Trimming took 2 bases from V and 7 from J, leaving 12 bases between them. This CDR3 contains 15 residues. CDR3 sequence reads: CASSLLSGVNSPLHF. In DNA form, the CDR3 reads TGTGCCAGCAGTTTACTCTCCGGGGTCAATTCACCCCTCCACTTT.

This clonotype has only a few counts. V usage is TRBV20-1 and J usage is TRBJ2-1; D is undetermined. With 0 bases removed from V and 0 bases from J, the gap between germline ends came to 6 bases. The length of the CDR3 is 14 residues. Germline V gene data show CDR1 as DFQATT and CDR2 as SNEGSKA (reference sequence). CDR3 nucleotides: TGCAGTGCTAGAGACACGAGCTCCTACAATGAGCAGTTCTTC. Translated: CSARDTSSYNEQFF.

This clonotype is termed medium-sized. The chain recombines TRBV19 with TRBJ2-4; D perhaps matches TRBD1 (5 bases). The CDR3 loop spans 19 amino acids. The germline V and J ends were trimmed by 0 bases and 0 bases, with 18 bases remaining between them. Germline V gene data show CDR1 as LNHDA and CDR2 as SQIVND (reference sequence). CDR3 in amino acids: CASSIEGDSPVLAKNIQYF. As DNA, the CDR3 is TGTGCCAGTAGTATAGAAGGTGACAGCCCAGTTTTAGCCAAAAACATTCAGTACTTC.

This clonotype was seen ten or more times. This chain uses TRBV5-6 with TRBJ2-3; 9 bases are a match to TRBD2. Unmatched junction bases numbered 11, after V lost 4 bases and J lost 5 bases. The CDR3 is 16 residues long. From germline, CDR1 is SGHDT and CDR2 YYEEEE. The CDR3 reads CASSPRGLAVLDTQYF. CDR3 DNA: TGTGCCAGCAGCCCCCGGGGACTAGCAGTTCTAGATACGCAGTATTTT.

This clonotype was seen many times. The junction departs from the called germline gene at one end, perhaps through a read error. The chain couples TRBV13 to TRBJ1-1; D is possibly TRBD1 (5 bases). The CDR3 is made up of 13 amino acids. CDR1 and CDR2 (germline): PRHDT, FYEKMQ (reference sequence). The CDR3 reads CASSLGDDTEAFF. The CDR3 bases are TGTGCCAGCAGTTTAGGGGATGACACTGAAGCTTTCTTT.

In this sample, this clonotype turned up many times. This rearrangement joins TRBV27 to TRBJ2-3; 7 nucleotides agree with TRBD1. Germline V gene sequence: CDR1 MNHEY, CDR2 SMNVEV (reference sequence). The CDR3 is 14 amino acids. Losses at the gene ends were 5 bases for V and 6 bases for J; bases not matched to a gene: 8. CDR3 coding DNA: TGTGCCAGCAGTAAGAATAACAGGGGCGATACGCAGTATTTT. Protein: CASSKNNRGDTQYF.

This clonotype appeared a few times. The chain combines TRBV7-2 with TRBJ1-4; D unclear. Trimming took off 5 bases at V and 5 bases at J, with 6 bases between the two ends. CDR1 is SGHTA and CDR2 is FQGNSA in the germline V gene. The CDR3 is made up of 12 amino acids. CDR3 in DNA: TGTGCCAGCAGCCCCCCAAATGAAAAACTGTTTTTT. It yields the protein CASSPPNEKLFF.

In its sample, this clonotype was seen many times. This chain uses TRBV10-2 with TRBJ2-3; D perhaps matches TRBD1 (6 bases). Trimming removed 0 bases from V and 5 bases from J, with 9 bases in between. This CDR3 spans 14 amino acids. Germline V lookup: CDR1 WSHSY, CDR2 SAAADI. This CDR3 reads CASSESGRGDTQYF. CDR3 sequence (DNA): TGCGCCAGCAGTGAGTCGGGCAGGGGAGATACGCAGTATTTT.

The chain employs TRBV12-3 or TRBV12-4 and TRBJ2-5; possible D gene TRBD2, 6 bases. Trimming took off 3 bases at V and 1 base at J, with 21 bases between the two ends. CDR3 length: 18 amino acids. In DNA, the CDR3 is TGTGCCAGCAGTTTTTACCCCCCCGGGGCGGGGAGCCAAGAGACCCAGTACTTC. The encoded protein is CASSFYPPGAGSQETQYF.

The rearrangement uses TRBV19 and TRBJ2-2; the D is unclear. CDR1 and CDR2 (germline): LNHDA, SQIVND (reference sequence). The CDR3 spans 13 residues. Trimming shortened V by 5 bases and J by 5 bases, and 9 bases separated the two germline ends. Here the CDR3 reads CASSAYWTGELFF. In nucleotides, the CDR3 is TGTGCCAGTAGTGCCTATTGGACCGGGGAGCTGTTTTTT.

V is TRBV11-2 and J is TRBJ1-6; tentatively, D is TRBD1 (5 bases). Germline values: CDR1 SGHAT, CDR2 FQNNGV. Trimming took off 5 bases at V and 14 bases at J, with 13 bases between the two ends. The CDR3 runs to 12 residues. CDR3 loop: CASSLGGRALHF. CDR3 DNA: TGTGCCAGCAGCCTGGGGGGGAGGGCCCTCCACTTT.

CDR3 coding DNA: TGCAGTGCCTCTCTAACCAGGAAAGAGACCCAGTACTTC. This encodes CSASLTRKETQYF. The chain couples TRBV20-1 to TRBJ2-5; D is unclear. The V gene's germline CDR1 is DFQATT and CDR2 SNEGSKA (reference sequence). This CDR3 is built from 13 residues. V lost 6 bases and J 3 bases, leaving 14 bases between the germline ends.

In DNA, the CDR3 is TGTGCCAGCAGCACAGGGGGTAGCAATCAGCCCCAGCATTTT. This codes for CASSTGGSNQPQHF. This sequence joins TRBV2 and TRBJ1-5; 8 bases agree with TRBD1. The CDR3 loop spans 14 amino acids. Unmatched junction bases numbered 1, after V lost 6 bases and J lost 0 bases. Per germline, CDR1 SNHLY and CDR2 FYNNEI.